The clone carrying this T cell receptor (beta chain) showed up many times. V lost 1 base and J 3 bases, leaving 10 bases between the germline ends. Germline CDR1 reads LNHNV; CDR2 reads YYDKDF (reference sequence). This CDR3 contains 15 residues. Amplification from RNA transcripts yielded the TCR beta CDR3 regions. HTBI primers primed a first-round RT-PCR, and a second-round multiplex PCR followed. In TCRdb, the multiplex PCR reads were re-called with MiXCR into one record per CDR3 protein. The table records hundreds of thousands of distinct CDR3 sequences, about 20% of them present only once. The entry originates in a study of Graves' ophthalmopathy and Graves' hyperthyroidism.

The sequenced material came from peripheral blood. This rearrangement joins TRBV15 to TRBJ1-5, with D unresolved. The receptor was derived from a woman younger than 30 with stable Graves' hyperthyroidism. Some clones in this sample may be carry-over from other donors' samples. In DNA, the CDR3 is TGTGCCACCAGCAGAGCGGAGGGTTTCAATCAGCCCCAGCATTTT. Translation gives CATSRAEGFNQPQHF.